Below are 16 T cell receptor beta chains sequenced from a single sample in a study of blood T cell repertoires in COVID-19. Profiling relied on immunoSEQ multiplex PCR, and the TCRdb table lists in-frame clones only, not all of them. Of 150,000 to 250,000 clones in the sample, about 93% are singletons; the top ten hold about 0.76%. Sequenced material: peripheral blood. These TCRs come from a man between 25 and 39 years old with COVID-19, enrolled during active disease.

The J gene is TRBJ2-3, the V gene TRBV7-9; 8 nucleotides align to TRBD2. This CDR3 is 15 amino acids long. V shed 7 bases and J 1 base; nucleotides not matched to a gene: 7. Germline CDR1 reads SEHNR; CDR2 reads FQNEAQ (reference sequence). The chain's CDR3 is CASMRGRGGTDTQYF. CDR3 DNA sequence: TGTGCCAGCATGCGGGGGCGGGGGGGCACAGATACGCAGTATTTT.

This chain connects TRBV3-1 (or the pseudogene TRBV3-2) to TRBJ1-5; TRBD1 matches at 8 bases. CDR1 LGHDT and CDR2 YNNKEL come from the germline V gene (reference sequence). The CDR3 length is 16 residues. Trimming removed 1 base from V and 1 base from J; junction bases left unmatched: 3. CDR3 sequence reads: CASSQGTGNSNQPQHF. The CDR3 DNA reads TGTGCCAGCAGCCAAGGGACAGGGAACAGCAATCAGCCCCAGCATTTT.

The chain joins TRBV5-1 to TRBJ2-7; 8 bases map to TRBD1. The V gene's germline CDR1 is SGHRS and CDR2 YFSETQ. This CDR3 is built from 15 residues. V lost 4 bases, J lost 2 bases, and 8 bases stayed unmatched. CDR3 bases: TGCGCCAGCAGCATTGGGGGACAGGTTCCCTACGAGCAGTACTTC. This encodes CASSIGGQVPYEQYF.

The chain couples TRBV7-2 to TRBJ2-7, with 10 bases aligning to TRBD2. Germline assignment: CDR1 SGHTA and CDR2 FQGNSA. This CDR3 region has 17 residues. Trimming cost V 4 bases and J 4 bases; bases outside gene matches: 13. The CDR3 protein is CASSYQWSGGATYEQYF. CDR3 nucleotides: TGTGCCAGCAGCTACCAATGGAGCGGGGGGGCTACGTACGAGCAGTACTTC.

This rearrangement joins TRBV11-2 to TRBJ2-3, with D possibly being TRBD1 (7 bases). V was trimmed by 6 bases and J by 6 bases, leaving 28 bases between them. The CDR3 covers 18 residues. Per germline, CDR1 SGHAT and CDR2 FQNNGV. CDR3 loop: CASSHTGVEGSGRDTQYF. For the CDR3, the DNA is TGTGCCAGCAGTCATACAGGGGTGGAGGGGAGCGGTAGGGATACGCAGTATTTT.

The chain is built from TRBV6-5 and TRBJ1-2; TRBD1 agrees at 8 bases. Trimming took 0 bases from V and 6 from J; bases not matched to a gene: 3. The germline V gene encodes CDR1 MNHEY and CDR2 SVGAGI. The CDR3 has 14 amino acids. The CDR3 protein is CASSYSRRGHGYTF. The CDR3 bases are TGTGCCAGCAGTTACTCCCGCAGGGGGCATGGCTACACCTTC.

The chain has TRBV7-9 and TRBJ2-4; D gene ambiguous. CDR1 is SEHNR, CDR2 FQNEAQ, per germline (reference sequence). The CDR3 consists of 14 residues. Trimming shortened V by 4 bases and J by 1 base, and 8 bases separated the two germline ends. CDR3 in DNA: TGTGCCAGCAGCTCCTTGTCTGCCAAAAACATTCAGTACTTC. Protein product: CASSSLSAKNIQYF.

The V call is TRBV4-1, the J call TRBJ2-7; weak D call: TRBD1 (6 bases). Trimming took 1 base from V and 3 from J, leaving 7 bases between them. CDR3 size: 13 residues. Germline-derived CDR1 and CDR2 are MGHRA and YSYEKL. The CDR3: CASSQGTDYEQYF. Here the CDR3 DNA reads TGCGCCAGCAGCCAAGGGACAGACTACGAGCAGTACTTC.

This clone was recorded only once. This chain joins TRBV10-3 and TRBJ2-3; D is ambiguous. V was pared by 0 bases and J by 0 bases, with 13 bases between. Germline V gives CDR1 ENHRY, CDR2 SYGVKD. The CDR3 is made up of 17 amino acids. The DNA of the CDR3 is TGTGCCATCAGTGAGTCGGAGACCCCGACTAGCACAGATACGCAGTATTTT. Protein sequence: CAISESETPTSTDTQYF.

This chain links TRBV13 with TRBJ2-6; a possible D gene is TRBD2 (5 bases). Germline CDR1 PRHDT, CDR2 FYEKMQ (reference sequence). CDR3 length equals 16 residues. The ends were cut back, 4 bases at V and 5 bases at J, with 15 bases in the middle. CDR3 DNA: TGTGCCAGCAGCTATAGGACGGACTTAAGGGCCAACGTCCTGACTTTC. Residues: CASSYRTDLRANVLTF.

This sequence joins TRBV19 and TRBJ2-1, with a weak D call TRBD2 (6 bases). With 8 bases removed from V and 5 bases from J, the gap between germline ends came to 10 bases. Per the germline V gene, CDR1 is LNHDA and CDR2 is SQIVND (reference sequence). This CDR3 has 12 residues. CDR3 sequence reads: CASLAHNNEQFF. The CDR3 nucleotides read TGTGCCAGTCTAGCGCACAACAATGAGCAGTTCTTC. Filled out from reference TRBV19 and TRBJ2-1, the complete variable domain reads DGGITQSPKYLFRKEGQNVTLSCEQNLNHDAMYWYRQDPGQGLRLIYYSQIVNDFQKGDIAEGYSVSREKKESFPLTVTSAQKNPTAFYLCASLAHNNEQFFGPGTRLTVL.

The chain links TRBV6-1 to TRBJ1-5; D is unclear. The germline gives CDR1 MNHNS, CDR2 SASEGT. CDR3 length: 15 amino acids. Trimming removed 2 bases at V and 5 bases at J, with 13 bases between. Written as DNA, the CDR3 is TGTGCCAGCAGTGAACTAACGGCAGGATATCAGCCCCAGCATTTT. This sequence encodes CASSELTAGYQPQHF.

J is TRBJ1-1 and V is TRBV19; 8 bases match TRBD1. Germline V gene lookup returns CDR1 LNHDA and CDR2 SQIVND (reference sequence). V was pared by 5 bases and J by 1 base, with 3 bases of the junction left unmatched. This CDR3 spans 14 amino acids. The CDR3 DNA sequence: TGTGCCAGTAGTCCAGGACAGGGGAACACTGAAGCTTTCTTT. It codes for CASSPGQGNTEAFF.

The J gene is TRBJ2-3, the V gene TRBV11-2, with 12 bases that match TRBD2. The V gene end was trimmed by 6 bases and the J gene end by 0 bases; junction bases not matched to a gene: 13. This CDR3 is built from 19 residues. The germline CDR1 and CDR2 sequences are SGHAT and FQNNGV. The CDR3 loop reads CASRGSGLAGGKSTDTQYF. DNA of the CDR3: TGTGCCAGCAGAGGAAGCGGGCTAGCGGGGGGGAAAAGCACAGATACGCAGTATTTT.

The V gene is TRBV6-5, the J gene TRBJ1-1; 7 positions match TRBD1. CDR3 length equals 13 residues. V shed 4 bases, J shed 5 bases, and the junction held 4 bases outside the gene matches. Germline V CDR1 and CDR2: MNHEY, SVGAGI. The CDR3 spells CASSSTRGTEAFF. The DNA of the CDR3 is TGTGCCAGCAGTTCCACCAGGGGGACTGAAGCTTTCTTT.

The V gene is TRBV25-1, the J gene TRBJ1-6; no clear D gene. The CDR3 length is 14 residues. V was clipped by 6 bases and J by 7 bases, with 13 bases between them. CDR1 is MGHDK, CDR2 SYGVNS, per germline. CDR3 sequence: CASSPPGENSPLHF. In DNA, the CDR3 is TGTGCCAGCAGCCCCCCCGGGGAGAATTCACCCCTCCACTTT.